This T cell receptor beta chain appears in the sequencing data of a study of response to subunit inactivated influenza vaccine (dated by TCRdb to the late 2010s). Concerning the study at large: The study used deep quantitative T cell receptor repertoire profiling to track responses to a trivalent subunit inactivated influenza vaccine. Overall results and qualifications from the work: The authors suggested that each seasonal influenza vaccination may recruit only a limited number of new T cells.

This clonotype occurred a few times. What antigen it recognizes has not been identified. No clone much larger than this one lies a single base away; base qualities are absent. Receptors were amplified or captured by RT-PCR. Instrument on record: Illumina HiSeq 2500. The raw public reads went through TCRdb reprocessing: fastp at Q25, MiXCR clone calling, in-frame beta chains kept. Merged by CDR3 protein, the rows form single entries marked with the most common genes and DNA. This sample has approximately 680,000 distinct CDR3 sequences in its table, and 15% to 18% of those were observed once. The ten largest clones take up around 10% of the sample. The CDR3 starts with the cysteine, ends with the phenylalanine, and has 16 residues. Kept here is only the CDR3 DNA, which spans 48 bases and is read in frame from base 1. Trimming costs V 4 bases and J 5 bases, and their ends lie 20 bases apart. The CDR1 and CDR2 encoded by the germline V gene are SGHTA and FQGNSA.

The sequence is built from TRBV7-2 and TRBJ1-2; the D gene is perhaps TRBD1, on 5 matching bases. The TCR sequence derives from a man aged 50 or older who received an inactivated influenza vaccine. Donor details come from another sample of the same person, matched by shared clones. The sample was PBMCs from blood, taken approximately 13 days after vaccination. The CDR3 protein is CASSYPSGGGSYGYTF. The bases are TGTGCCAGCAGCTACCCCTCTGGTGGGGGTTCTTATGGCTACACCTTC.